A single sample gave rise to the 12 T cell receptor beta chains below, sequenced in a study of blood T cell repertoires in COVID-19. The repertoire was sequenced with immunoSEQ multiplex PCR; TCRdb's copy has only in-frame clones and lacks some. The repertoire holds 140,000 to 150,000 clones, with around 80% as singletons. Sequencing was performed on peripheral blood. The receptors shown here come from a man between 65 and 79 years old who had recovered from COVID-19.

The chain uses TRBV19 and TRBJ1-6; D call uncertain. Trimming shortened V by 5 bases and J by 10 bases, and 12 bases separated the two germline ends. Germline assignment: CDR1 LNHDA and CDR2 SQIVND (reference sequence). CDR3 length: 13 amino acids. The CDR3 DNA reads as TGTGCCAGTAGTTGGGCCGCGGGATCACCCCTCCACTTT. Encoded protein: CASSWAAGSPLHF.

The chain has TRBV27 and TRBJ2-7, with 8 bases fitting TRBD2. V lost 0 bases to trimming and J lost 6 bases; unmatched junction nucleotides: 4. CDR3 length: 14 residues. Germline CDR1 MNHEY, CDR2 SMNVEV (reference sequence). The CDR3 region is CASSLSGTSVEQYF. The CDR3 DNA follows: TGTGCCAGCAGTTTATCAGGGACTAGTGTCGAGCAGTACTTC.

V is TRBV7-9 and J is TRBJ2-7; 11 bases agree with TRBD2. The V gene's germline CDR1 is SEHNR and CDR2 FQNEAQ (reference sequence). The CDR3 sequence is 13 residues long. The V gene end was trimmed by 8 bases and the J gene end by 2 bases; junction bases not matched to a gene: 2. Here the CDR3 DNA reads TGTGCCAGCGGGACTAGCGGAACCTACGAGCAGTACTTC. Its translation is CASGTSGTYEQYF.

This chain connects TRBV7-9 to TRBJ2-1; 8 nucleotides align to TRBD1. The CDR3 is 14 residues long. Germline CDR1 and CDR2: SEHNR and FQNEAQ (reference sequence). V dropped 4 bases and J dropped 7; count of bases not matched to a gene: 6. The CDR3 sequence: CASSSGQGKNEQFF. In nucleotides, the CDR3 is TGTGCCAGCAGCTCTGGACAGGGAAAAAATGAGCAGTTCTTC.

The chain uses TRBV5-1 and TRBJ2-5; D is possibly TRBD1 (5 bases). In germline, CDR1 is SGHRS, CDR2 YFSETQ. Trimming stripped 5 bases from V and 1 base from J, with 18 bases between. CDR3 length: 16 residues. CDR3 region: CASSFGLTELQETQYF. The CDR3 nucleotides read TGCGCCAGCAGTTTCGGTCTGACAGAACTCCAAGAGACCCAGTACTTC.

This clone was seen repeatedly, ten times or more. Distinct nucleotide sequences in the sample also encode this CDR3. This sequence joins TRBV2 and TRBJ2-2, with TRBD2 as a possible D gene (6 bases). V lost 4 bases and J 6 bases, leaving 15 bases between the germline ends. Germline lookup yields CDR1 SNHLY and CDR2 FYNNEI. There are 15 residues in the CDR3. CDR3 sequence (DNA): TGTGCCAGCAGTGTTGGGGGGACTGGGGCCGGGGAGCTGTTTTTT. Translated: CASSVGGTGAGELFF.

In nucleotides, the CDR3 is TGTGCCGGTTACCCGGACAGGGGGTGTGAGACCCAGTACTTC. Translation gives CAGYPDRGCETQYF. The chain uses TRBV10-3 and TRBJ2-5, with TRBD1 matching 10 bases. The CDR3 runs 14 residues. Germline assignment: CDR1 ENHRY and CDR2 SYGVKD. V dropped 11 bases and J dropped 5; count of bases not matched to a gene: 11.

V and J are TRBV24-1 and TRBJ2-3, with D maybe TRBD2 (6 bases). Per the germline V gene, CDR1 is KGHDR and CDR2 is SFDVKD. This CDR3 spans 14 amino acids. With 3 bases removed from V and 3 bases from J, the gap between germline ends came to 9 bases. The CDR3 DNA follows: TGTGCCACCAGTGATCCGGCGGGGACAGATACGCAGTATTTT. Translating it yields CATSDPAGTDTQYF.

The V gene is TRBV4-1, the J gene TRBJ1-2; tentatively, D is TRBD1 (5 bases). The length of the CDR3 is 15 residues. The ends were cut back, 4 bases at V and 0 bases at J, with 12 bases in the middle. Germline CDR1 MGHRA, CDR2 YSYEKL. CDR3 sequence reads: CASSRLQVANYGYTF. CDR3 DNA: TGCGCCAGCAGCCGGCTACAGGTAGCTAACTATGGCTACACCTTC.

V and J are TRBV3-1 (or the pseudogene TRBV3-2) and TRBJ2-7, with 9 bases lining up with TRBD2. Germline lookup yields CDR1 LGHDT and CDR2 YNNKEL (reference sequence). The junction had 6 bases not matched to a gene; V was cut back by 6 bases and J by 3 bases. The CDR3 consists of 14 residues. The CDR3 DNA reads TGTGCCAGCAGTGCTAGCGGGATTTTCTACGAGCAGTACTTC. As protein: CASSASGIFYEQYF.

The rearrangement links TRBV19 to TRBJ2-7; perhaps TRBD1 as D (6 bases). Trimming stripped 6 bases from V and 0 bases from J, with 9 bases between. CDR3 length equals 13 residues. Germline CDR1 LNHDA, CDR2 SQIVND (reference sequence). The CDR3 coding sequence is TGTGCCAGTAGGGGGGACATCTCCTACGAGCAGTACTTC. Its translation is CASRGDISYEQYF. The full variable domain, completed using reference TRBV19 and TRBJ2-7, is DGGITQSPKYLFRKEGQNVTLSCEQNLNHDAMYWYRQDPGQGLRLIYYSQIVNDFQKGDIAEGYSVSREKKESFPLTVTSAQKNPTAFYLCASRGDISYEQYFGPGTRLTVT.

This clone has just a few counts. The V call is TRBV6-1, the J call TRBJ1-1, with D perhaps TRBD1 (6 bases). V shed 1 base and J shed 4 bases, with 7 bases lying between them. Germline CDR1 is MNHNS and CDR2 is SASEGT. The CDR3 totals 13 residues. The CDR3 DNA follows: TGTGCCAGCAGTGAAGGGGGGCGCACTGAAGCTTTCTTT. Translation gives CASSEGGRTEAFF.